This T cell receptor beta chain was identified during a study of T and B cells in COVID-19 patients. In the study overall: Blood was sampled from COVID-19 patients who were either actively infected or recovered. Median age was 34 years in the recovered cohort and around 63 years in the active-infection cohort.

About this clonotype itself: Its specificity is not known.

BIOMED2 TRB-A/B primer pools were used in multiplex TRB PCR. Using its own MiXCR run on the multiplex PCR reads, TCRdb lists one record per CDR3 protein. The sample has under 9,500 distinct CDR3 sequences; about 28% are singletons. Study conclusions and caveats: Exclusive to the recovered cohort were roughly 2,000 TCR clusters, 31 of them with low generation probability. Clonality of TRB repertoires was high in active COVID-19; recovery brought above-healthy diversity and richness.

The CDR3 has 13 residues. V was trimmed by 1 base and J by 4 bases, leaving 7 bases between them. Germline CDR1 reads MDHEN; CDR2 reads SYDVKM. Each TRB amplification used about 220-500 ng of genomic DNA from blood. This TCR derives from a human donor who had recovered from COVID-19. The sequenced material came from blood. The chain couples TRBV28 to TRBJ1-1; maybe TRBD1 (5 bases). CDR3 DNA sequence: TGTGCCAGCAGTTTATCGGGGGGCACTGAAGCTTTCTTT. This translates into CASSLSGGTEAFF.